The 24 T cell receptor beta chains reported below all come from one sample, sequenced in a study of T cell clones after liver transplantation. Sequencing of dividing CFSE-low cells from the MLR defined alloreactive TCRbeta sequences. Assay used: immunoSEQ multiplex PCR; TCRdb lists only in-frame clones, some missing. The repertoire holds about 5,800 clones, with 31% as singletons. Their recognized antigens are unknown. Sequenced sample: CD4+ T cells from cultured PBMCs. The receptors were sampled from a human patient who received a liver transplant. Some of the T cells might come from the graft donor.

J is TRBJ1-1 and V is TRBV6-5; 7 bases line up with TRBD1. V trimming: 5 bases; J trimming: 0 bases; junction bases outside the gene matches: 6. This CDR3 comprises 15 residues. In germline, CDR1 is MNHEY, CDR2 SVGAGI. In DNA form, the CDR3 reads TGTGCCAGCAGTCCCCGGGACAGCGTGAACACTGAAGCTTTCTTT. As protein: CASSPRDSVNTEAFF.

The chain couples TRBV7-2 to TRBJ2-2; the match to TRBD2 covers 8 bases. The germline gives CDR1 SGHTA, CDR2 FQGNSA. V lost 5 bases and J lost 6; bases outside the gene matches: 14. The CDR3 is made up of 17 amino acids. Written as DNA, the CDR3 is TGTGCCAGCAGCATCTACTTACTAGCGGAGGGGGCCGGGGAGCTGTTTTTT. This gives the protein CASSIYLLAEGAGELFF.

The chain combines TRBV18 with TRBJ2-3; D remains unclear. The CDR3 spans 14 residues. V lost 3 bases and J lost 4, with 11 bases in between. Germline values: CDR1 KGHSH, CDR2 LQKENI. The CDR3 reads CASSPNHSSDTQYF. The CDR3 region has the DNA TGTGCCAGCTCACCCAACCATAGCTCAGATACGCAGTATTTT.

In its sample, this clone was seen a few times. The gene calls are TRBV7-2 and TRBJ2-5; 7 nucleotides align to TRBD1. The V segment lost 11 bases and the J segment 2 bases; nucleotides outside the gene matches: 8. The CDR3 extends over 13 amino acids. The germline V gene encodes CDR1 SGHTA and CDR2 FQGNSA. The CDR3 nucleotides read TGTGCCTGGAGAGGCAGGGGGCAAGAGACCCAGTACTTC. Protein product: CAWRGRGQETQYF. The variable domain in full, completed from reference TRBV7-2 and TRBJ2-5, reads GAGVSQSPSNKVTEKGKDVELRCDPISGHTALYWYRQSLGQGLEFLIYFQGNSAPDKSGLPSDRFSAERTGGSVSTLTIQRTQQEDSAVYLCAWRGRGQETQYFGPGTRLLVL.

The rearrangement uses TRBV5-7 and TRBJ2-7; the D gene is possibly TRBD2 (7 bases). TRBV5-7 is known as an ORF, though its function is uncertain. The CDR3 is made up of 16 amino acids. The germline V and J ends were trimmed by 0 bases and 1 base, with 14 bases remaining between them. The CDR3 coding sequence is TGTGCCAGCAGCTTGGTAGGGGGGGGAGGATCCTACGAGCAGTACTTC. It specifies CASSLVGGGGSYEQYF.

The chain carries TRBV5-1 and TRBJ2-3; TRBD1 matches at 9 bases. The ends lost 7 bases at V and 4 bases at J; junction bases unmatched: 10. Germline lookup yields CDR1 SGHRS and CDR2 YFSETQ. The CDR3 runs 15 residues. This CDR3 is CASGGQGEGADTQYF. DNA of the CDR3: TGCGCCAGCGGGGGACAGGGCGAAGGGGCAGATACGCAGTATTTT.

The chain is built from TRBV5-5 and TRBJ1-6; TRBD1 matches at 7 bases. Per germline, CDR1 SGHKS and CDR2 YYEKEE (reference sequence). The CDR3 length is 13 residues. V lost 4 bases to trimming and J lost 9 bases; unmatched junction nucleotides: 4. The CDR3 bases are TGTGCCAGCAGCGTAAACAGGGGTTCACCCCTCCACTTT. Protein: CASSVNRGSPLHF.

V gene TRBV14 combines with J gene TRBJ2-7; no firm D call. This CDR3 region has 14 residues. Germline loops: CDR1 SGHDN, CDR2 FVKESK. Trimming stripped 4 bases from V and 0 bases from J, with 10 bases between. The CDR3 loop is CASSRGPFSYEQYF. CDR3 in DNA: TGTGCCAGCAGCCGGGGTCCATTCTCCTACGAGCAGTACTTC.

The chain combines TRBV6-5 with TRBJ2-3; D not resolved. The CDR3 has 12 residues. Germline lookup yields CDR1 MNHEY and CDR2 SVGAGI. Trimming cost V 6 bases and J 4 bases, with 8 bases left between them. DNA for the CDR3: TGTGCCAGCAGCCCCAACTCAGATACGCAGTATTTT. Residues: CASSPNSDTQYF.

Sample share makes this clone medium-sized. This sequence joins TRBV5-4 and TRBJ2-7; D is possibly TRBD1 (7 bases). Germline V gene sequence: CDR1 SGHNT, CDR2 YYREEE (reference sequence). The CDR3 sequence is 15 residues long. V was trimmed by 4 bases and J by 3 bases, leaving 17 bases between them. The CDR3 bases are TGTGCCAGCAGCCCTCAGGCGGGACAGAACTACGAGCAGTACTTC. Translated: CASSPQAGQNYEQYF.

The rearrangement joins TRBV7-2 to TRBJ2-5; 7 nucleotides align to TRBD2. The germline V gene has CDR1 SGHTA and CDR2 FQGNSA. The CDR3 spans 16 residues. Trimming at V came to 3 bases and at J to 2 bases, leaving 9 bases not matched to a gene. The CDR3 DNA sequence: TGTGCCAGCAGCTTGGCCCCGGGAGCGGGGCAAGAGACCCAGTACTTC. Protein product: CASSLAPGAGQETQYF. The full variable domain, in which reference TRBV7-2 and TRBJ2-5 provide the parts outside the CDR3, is GAGVSQSPSNKVTEKGKDVELRCDPISGHTALYWYRQSLGQGLEFLIYFQGNSAPDKSGLPSDRFSAERTGGSVSTLTIQRTQQEDSAVYLCASSLAPGAGQETQYFGPGTRLLVL.

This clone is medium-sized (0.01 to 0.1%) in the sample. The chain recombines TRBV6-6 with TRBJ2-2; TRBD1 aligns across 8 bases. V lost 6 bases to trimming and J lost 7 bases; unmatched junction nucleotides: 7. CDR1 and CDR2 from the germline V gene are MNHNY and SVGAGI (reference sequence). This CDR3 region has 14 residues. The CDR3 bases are TGTGCCAGCAGCGGACAGGGAACGGTCGGGGAGCTGTTTTTT. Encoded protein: CASSGQGTVGELFF.

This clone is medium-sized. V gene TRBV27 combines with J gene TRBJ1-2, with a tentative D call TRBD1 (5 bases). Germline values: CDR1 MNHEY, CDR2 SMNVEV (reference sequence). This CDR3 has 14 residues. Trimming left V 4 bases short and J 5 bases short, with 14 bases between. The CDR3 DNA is TGTGCCAGCAGTTCGACAACAGGTTTTTATGGCTACACCTTC. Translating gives CASSSTTGFYGYTF.

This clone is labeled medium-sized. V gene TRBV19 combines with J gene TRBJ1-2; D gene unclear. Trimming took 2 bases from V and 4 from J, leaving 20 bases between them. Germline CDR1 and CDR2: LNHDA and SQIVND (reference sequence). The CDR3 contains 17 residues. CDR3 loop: CASSIPLTAGTSYGYTF. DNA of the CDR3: TGTGCCAGTAGTATACCCCTGACGGCAGGAACTAGCTATGGCTACACCTTC.

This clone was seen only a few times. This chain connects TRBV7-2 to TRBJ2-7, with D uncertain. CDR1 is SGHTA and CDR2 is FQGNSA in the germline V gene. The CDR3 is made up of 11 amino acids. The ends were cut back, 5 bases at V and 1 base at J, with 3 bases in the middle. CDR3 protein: CASSPSYEQYF. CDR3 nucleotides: TGTGCCAGCAGCCCTTCCTACGAGCAGTACTTC.

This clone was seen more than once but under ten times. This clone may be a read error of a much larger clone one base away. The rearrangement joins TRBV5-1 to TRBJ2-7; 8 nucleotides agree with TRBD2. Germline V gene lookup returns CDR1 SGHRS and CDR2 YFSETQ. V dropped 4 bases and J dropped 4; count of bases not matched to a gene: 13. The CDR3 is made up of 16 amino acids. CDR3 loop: CASSVAGGAILYEQYF. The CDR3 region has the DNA TGCGCCAGCAGCGTGGCCGGGGGGGCGATATTGTACGAGCAGTACTTC.

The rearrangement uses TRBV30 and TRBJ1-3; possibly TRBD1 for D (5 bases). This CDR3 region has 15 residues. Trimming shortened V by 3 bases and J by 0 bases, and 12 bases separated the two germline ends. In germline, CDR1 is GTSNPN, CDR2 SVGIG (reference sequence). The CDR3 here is CAWSRDSGSGNTIYF. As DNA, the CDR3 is TGTGCCTGGAGCCGGGACTCAGGCTCTGGAAACACCATATATTTT.

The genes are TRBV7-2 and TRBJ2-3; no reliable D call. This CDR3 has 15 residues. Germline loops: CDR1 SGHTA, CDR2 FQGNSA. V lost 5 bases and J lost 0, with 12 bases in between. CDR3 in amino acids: CASSPQPSSTDTQYF. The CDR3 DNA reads TGTGCCAGCAGCCCCCAACCGTCTAGCACAGATACGCAGTATTTT.

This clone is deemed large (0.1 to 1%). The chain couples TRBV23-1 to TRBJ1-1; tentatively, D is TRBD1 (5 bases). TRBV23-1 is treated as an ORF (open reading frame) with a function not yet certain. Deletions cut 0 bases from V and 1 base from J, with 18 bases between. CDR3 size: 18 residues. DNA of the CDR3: TGCGCCAGCAGTCAATCAAGCCAGGGCAAGTTCCGGAACACTGAAGCTTTCTTT. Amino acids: CASSQSSQGKFRNTEAFF.

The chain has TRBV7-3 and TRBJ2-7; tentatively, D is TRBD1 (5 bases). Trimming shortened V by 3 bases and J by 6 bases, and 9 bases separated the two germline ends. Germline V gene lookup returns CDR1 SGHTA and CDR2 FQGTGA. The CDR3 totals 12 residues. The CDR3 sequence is CASSLGLVEQYF. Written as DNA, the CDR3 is TGTGCCAGCAGCTTGGGGCTGGTCGAGCAGTACTTC.

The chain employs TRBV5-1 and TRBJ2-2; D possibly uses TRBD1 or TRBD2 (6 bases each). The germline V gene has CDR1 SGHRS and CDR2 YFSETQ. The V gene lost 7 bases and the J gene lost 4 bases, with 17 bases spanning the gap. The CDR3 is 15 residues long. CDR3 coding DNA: TGCGCCAGCGGCCTGGGGGGCCCAGGCACCGGGGAGCTGTTTTTT. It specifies CASGLGGPGTGELFF.

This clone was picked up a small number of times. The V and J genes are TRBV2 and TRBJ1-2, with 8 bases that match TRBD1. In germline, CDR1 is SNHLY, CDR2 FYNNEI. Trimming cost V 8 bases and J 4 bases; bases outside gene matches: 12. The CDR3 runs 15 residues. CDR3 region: CASPEGRGLSYGYTF. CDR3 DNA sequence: TGTGCCAGCCCCGAGGGCAGGGGGCTGAGCTATGGCTACACCTTC.

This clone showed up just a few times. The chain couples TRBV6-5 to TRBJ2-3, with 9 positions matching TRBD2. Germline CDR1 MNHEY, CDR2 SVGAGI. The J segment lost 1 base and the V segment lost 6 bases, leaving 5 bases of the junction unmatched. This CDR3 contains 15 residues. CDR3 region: CASSPGLARTDTQYF. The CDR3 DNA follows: TGTGCCAGCAGCCCCGGACTAGCGCGCACAGATACGCAGTATTTT.

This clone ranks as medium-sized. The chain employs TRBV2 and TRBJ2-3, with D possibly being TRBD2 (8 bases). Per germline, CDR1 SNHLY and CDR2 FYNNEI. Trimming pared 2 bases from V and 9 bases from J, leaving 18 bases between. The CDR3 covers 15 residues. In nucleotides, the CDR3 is TGTGCCAGCAGTGAAAGACAGGGCGGACTAGCCACGCAGTATTTT. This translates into CASSERQGGLATQYF. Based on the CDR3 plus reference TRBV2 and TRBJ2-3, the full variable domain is EPEVTQTPSHQVTQMGQEVILRCVPISNHLYFYWYRQILGQKVEFLVSFYNNEISEKSEIFDDQFSVERPDGSNFTLKIRSTKLEDSAMYFCASSERQGGLATQYFGPGTRLTVL.